This T cell receptor beta chain appears in the sequencing data of a study of Graves' ophthalmopathy and Graves' hyperthyroidism. Study at large: The authors defined stable hyperthyroidism as no ophthalmopathy within 18 months of follow-up. Study outcomes and limitations: Ophthalmopathy could be told apart from stable hyperthyroidism by a 13-signature model (87.88% sensitivity, over 65% specificity).

There are 15 residues in the CDR3. V was clipped by 6 bases and J by 4 bases; unmatched bases: 10. Note on this clonotype: The antigen remains unidentified.

Aged 18 to 65, hyperthyroidism patients had new diagnoses of under 2 months' duration. Other autoimmune diseases, uncontrolled infections, pregnancy or lactation excluded patients from enrollment. As the template, RNA transcripts were used to amplify TCR beta CDR3 regions. Second-round multiplex PCR came after first-round RT-PCR with HTBI primers. TCRdb re-called the multiplex PCR reads through MiXCR, storing one row per CDR3 protein. Found here are around 1.1 million distinct CDR3 sequences, 35% to 45% of them singletons; the top ten hold over 8.5%. The specimen was peripheral blood or thyroid tissue (not recorded which). The genes are TRBV12-3 or TRBV12-4 and TRBJ2-7; TRBD1 agrees at 9 bases. The clonotype was recovered from an adult man with Graves' hyperthyroidism. The CDR3 DNA follows: TGTGCCAGCAGAAGCTCCGGGACAGGGAGTTACGAGCAGTACTTC. Residues: CASRSSGTGSYEQYF.